The 29 T cell receptor beta chains reported below all come from one sample, sequenced in a study of post-analysis software for immune sequencing data. Unique-molecular-identifier-tagged TCR beta cDNA libraries were used. TCRdb re-called the PCR reads with MiXCR, one entry per CDR3 protein. This sample carries some 800,000 distinct CDR3 sequences, about half of them seen once, and the ten largest clones take approximately 4.4%. General study points: Patients had higher frequencies than controls of five or six TRBV segments, including TRBV5-6, TRBV5-1 and TRBV20-1.

These receptors' targets are unknown. The sequenced sample consisted of blood. The receptors originated from a girl under 18 with multiple sclerosis.

The table lists this clonotype with a count of one. The V call is TRBV5-1, the J call TRBJ2-3, with 11 positions matching TRBD1. This CDR3 region has 17 residues. The V gene end was trimmed by 0 bases and the J gene end by 1 base; junction bases not matched to a gene: 4. The V gene's germline CDR1 is SGHRS and CDR2 YFSETQ. CDR3 coding DNA: TGCGCCAGCAGCTTGGGAGGACAGGGGGCTGGCACAGATACGCAGTATTTT. As protein: CASSLGGQGAGTDTQYF. Filled out from reference TRBV5-1 and TRBJ2-3, the complete variable domain reads KAGVTQTPRYLIKTRGQQVTLSCSPISGHRSVSWYQQTPGQGLQFLFEYFSETQRNKGNFPGRFSGRQFSNSRSEMNVSTLELGDSALYLCASSLGGQGAGTDTQYFGPGTRLTVL.

The genes are TRBV27 and TRBJ2-7, with 7 bases lining up with TRBD1. The J call could be wrong; TRBJ2-4 is a better fit for the DNA end. The CDR3 is made up of 16 amino acids. The germline CDR1 and CDR2 sequences are MNHEY and SMNVEV (reference sequence). The CDR3 nucleotides read TGTGCCAGCAGTCTTAATGTCGGGACAGTTCCAGGCATTCAGTACTTC. This codes for CASSLNVGTVPGIQYF.

A few counts support this clonotype. The rearrangement uses TRBV4-1 and TRBJ2-7, with D unclear. CDR1 MGHRA and CDR2 YSYEKL come from the germline V gene. V lost 5 bases to trimming and J lost 5 bases, with 7 bases between them. The CDR3 extends over 11 amino acids. CDR3 sequence (DNA): TGCGCCAGCAGCATGGGTAACGAGCAGTACTTC. Translation: CASSMGNEQYF.

This clonotype has a handful of counts. The chain uses TRBV20-1 and TRBJ2-5, with 7 bases matching TRBD1. This CDR3 is built from 13 residues. V dropped 7 bases and J dropped 2; count of bases not matched to a gene: 7. Germline V lookup: CDR1 DFQATT, CDR2 SNEGSKA (reference sequence). The CDR3 nucleotides read TGCAGTGGAAGCTCCAGGGGGCAAGAGACCCAGTACTTC. It translates to CSGSSRGQETQYF.

The V and J genes are TRBV6-5 and TRBJ2-5; 10 nucleotides line up with TRBD1. The CDR3 is 14 residues long. Trimming took 2 bases from V and 4 from J; bases not matched to a gene: 1. The V gene's germline CDR1 is MNHEY and CDR2 SVGAGI. The CDR3 DNA sequence: TGTGCCAGCAGTTACCGGGACAGGGGAGAGACCCAGTACTTC. Translated: CASSYRDRGETQYF.

For this clonotype: A junction end diverges from the germline sequence, so it may reflect a read error. The V gene is TRBV29-1, the J gene TRBJ2-1, with 8 bases aligning to TRBD1. This CDR3 is built from 14 residues. Germline V gene lookup returns CDR1 SQVTM and CDR2 ANQGSEA. In DNA, the CDR3 is TGCAGCGCCGTTCCGGGACAGGCATACAATGGGCAGTTCTTC. It is translated as CSAVPGQAYNGQFF.

This chain's CDR3 is CSARGASTNYGYTF. CDR3 coding DNA: TGCAGTGCTAGAGGTGCCAGTACTAACTATGGCTACACCTTC. The genes are TRBV20-1 and TRBJ1-2; the D is unclear. Germline V lookup: CDR1 DFQATT, CDR2 SNEGSKA (reference sequence). The CDR3 length is 14 residues. Trimming left V 1 base short and J 0 bases short, with 9 bases between.

The chain joins TRBV27 to TRBJ1-2; D possibly corresponds to TRBD1 (6 bases). V was cut by 4 bases and J by 2 bases, with 8 bases left in between. Germline CDR1 MNHEY, CDR2 SMNVEV (reference sequence). The CDR3 loop spans 13 amino acids. This CDR3 reads CASSYGQNYGYTF. In nucleotides, the CDR3 is TGTGCCAGCAGTTATGGACAGAACTATGGCTACACCTTC.

The rearrangement joins TRBV29-1 to TRBJ1-1; maybe TRBD1 (5 bases). The germline V gene encodes CDR1 SQVTM and CDR2 ANQGSEA. The CDR3 runs 15 residues. Trimming left V 2 bases short and J 5 bases short, with 18 bases between. CDR3 region: CSVEHPSGGGTEAFF. CDR3 bases: TGCAGCGTTGAACATCCCTCGGGGGGTGGGACTGAAGCTTTCTTT.

The chain couples TRBV10-3 to TRBJ1-5; D remains unclear. This CDR3 spans 14 amino acids. In germline, CDR1 is ENHRY, CDR2 SYGVKD. Between the trimmed V and J ends, which lost 3 bases and 0 bases, there was a span of 6 bases. CDR3 sequence: CAISDSSSNQPQHF. The CDR3 region has the DNA TGTGCCATCAGTGATAGTAGTAGCAATCAGCCCCAGCATTTT.

The chain is built from TRBV15 and TRBJ2-5; 8 bases match TRBD1. Germline V gene sequence: CDR1 LNHNV, CDR2 YYDKDF (reference sequence). The CDR3 totals 15 residues. V gave up 0 bases and J gave up 11 bases; unmatched junction bases: 11. This CDR3 is CATSRESGGSWEQYF. CDR3 nucleotide sequence: TGTGCCACCAGCAGAGAATCAGGGGGCTCGTGGGAGCAGTACTTC.

The J gene is TRBJ2-1, the V gene TRBV10-3; TRBD2 aligns across 14 bases. This CDR3 has 16 residues. Germline loops: CDR1 ENHRY, CDR2 SYGVKD. Trimming at V came to 4 bases and at J to 6 bases, leaving 5 bases not matched to a gene. In DNA, the CDR3 is TGTGCCATCAGTGTCCCGACTAGCGGGAGGGCCAATGAGCAGTTCTTC. It translates to CAISVPTSGRANEQFF.

V and J are TRBV10-3 and TRBJ2-6, with D tentatively TRBD1 (6 bases). Per germline, CDR1 ENHRY and CDR2 SYGVKD. V lost 11 bases and J lost 2, with 13 bases in between. There are 14 residues in the CDR3. For the CDR3, the DNA is TGTGCCCACCGTCAGGGGACTGGGGCCAACGTCCTGACTTTC. Its translation is CAHRQGTGANVLTF.

This clonotype was detected only a few times. This rearrangement joins TRBV7-9 to TRBJ2-7; 16 nucleotides line up with TRBD2. The CDR3 extends over 17 amino acids. The germline V gene encodes CDR1 SEHNR and CDR2 FQNEAQ (reference sequence). V trimming: 5 bases; J trimming: 5 bases; junction bases outside the gene matches: 9. The CDR3 coding sequence is TGTGCCAGCAGCCGCGGGACTAGCGGGAGGGCCCAGCACGAGCAGTACTTC. It yields the protein CASSRGTSGRAQHEQYF.

The chain carries TRBV24-1 and TRBJ1-2; 7 bases line up with TRBD1. The CDR3 contains 15 residues. Looked up from germline, CDR1 is KGHDR and CDR2 is SFDVKD. The V segment lost 3 bases and the J segment 3 bases; nucleotides outside the gene matches: 6. DNA of the CDR3: TGTGCCACCAGTGATCCCCGGGACAGCCACTATGGCTACACCTTC. Its protein product is CATSDPRDSHYGYTF.

With respect to this clonotype: An end of the junction differs from the germline gene, which may be a read error. The chain combines TRBV5-1 with TRBJ2-1; TRBD2 matches 12 bases. In germline, CDR1 is SGHRS, CDR2 YFSETQ. The CDR3 spans 14 residues. DNA of the CDR3: TGCGCCAGTAGCTCCGGACTAGCGGGAATAAAGCAGTTCTTC. This gives the protein CASSSGLAGIKQFF.

The CDR3 DNA reads as TGCAGCGTTGAAATACCCGACGCATCCTACGAGCAGTACTTC. Residues: CSVEIPDASYEQYF. V and J are TRBV29-1 and TRBJ2-7; D gene ambiguous. CDR1 is SQVTM and CDR2 is ANQGSEA in the germline V gene. V was shortened by 2 bases and J by 1 base, with 12 bases between the two germline ends. The CDR3 loop spans 14 amino acids.

In this sample, this clonotype turned up a few times. The gene calls are TRBV15 and TRBJ2-4; 12 nucleotides align to TRBD1. With the DNA end fitting TRBJ2-7 better, the J assignment may be wrong. CDR1 LNHNV and CDR2 YYDKDF come from the germline V gene (reference sequence). The CDR3 contains 15 residues. CDR3 in DNA: TGTGCCACCAGCAGAGATGGGACAGGGGGCTTCGAGCAGTACTTC. As protein: CATSRDGTGGFEQYF.

This clonotype was seen more than once but under ten times. The J gene is TRBJ1-1, the V gene TRBV3-1, with D possibly TRBD1 on 5 matching bases. The germline V gene encodes CDR1 LGHDT and CDR2 YNNKEL (reference sequence). V shed 4 bases and J shed 6 bases, with 15 bases lying between them. This CDR3 has 14 amino acids. The CDR3 protein is CASSLEGGGAEAFF. CDR3 DNA sequence: TGTGCCAGCAGCCTCGAGGGCGGGGGGGCTGAAGCTTTCTTT.

This clonotype was seen a few times. This rearrangement joins TRBV29-1 to TRBJ2-1, with 7 positions matching TRBD1. Germline lookup yields CDR1 SQVTM and CDR2 ANQGSEA. The length of the CDR3 is 13 residues. V was pared by 3 bases and J by 8 bases, with 7 bases of the junction left unmatched. CDR3 in DNA: TGCAGCGTTGACCCGACAGGGCCCGATGAGCAGTTCTTC. Protein: CSVDPTGPDEQFF.

This chain joins TRBV20-1 and TRBJ2-5; no reliable D call. The better agreement between TRBJ2-4 and the DNA end casts doubt on the J call. Germline V gene data show CDR1 as DFQATT and CDR2 as SNEGSKA (reference sequence). The CDR3 has 13 amino acids. CDR3 loop: CSARVLRKNIQYF. Here the CDR3 DNA reads TGCAGTGCTAGAGTTCTCAGGAAAAACATTCAGTACTTC.

The rearrangement joins TRBV20-1 to TRBJ1-6; D is unclear. CDR1 DFQATT and CDR2 SNEGSKA come from the germline V gene (reference sequence). The CDR3 has 13 amino acids. Trimming shortened V by 2 bases and J by 10 bases, and 12 bases separated the two germline ends. CDR3 sequence (DNA): TGCAGTGCTAGATCCCTTGCGGGATCACCCCTCCACTTT. Protein product: CSARSLAGSPLHF.

At least ten counts were recorded for this clonotype. The rearrangement joins TRBV7-2 to TRBJ2-7, with a weak D call TRBD2 (6 bases). CDR3 length: 14 residues. V lost 4 bases and J lost 5, with 15 bases in between. Germline V gene data show CDR1 as SGHTA and CDR2 as FQGNSA. CDR3 loop: CASSSSRGFNEQYF. CDR3 bases: TGTGCCAGCAGCTCCTCTCGGGGGTTCAACGAGCAGTACTTC.

V is TRBV7-2 and J is TRBJ2-4; tentative D call: TRBD1 (5 bases). The CDR3 loop spans 15 amino acids. CDR1 and CDR2 (germline): SGHTA, FQGNSA. The V and J ends lost 1 base and 8 bases respectively, with 15 bases between them. In nucleotides, the CDR3 is TGTGCCAGCAGCTTAGTGTGGGGCAGGGAAGACATTCAGTACTTC. Protein product: CASSLVWGREDIQYF.

The chain employs TRBV7-9 and TRBJ2-3, with D possibly being TRBD1 or TRBD2 (5 bases each). V was pared by 0 bases and J by 4 bases, with 14 bases between. This CDR3 region has 16 residues. Germline V lookup: CDR1 SEHNR, CDR2 FQNEAQ (reference sequence). The CDR3 spells CASSLAWDPYADTQYF. The DNA of the CDR3 is TGTGCCAGCAGCTTAGCCTGGGACCCATACGCAGATACGCAGTATTTT.

As to this clonotype: Its ends do not fully match the called genes, so a read error is possible. The chain recombines TRBV20-1 with TRBJ2-7; 8 bases are shared with TRBD1. The CDR3 consists of 16 residues. Germline V gene data show CDR1 as DFQATT and CDR2 as SNEGSKA (reference sequence). In DNA form, the CDR3 reads TGCAGTGCCAGAGCAGGGGGCTACGAAGAGTCCTACGAGCAGTACTTC. Translating gives CSARAGGYEESYEQYF.

On this clonotype itself: A read error may account for a junction end that differs from germline. The J gene is TRBJ2-6, the V gene TRBV29-1; a possible D gene is TRBD1 (5 bases). The CDR3 runs 13 residues. Per the germline V gene, CDR1 is SQVTM and CDR2 is ANQGSEA. This chain's CDR3 is CSADISGANVRTF. The CDR3 bases are TGCAGCGCAGATATCTCTGGGGCCAACGTCCGGACTTTC.

Concerning this clonotype itself: A much larger clone lies one base from this, so it may be a read error. The chain couples TRBV29-1 to TRBJ2-1; D gene ambiguous. V shed 3 bases and J shed 3 bases, with 6 bases lying between them. This CDR3 has 12 residues. Per the germline V gene, CDR1 is SQVTM and CDR2 is ANQGSEA. CDR3 sequence: CSVEVVYNEQFF. CDR3 DNA sequence: TGCAGCGTTGAGGTTGTCTACAATGAGCAGTTCTTC.

The chain joins TRBV7-3 to TRBJ2-1; TRBD2 matches at 15 bases. The CDR3 consists of 16 residues. Trimming cost V 0 bases and J 9 bases; bases outside gene matches: 3. The germline V gene encodes CDR1 SGHTA and CDR2 FQGTGA. Here the CDR3 DNA reads TGTGCCAGCAGCTTAACTTGGACTAGCGGGGGGGGTGAGCAGTTCTTC. This translates into CASSLTWTSGGGEQFF. The variable domain in full, completed from reference TRBV7-3 and TRBJ2-1, reads GAGVSQTPSNKVTEKGKYVELRCDPISGHTALYWYRQSLGQGPEFLIYFQGTGAADDSGLPNDRFFAVRPEGSVSTLKIQRTERGDSAVYLCASSLTWTSGGGEQFFGPGTRLTVL.